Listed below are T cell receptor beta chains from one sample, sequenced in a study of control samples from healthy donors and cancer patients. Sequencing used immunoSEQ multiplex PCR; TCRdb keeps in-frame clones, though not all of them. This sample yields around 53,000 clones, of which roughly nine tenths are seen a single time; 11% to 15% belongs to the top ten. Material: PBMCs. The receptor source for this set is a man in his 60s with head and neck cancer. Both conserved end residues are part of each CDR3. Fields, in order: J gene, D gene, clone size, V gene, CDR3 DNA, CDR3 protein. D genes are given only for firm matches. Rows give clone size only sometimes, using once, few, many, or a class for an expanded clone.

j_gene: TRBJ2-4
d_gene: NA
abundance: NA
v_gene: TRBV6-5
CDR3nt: TGTGCCAGCAGACCAGGGAGGTCCGGAAACATTCAGTACTTC
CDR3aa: CASRPGRSGNIQYF

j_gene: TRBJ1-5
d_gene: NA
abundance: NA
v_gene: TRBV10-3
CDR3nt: TGTGCCATCAGTGAGTCAGGACCCCAAGATCAGCCCCAGCATTTT
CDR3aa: CAISESGPQDQPQHF

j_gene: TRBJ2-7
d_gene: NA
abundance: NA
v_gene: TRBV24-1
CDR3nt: TGTGCCACCAGTGACCGGAGGGTTGGCTACGAGCAGTACTTC
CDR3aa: CATSDRRVGYEQYF

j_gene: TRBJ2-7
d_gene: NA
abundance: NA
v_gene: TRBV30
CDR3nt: TGTGCCGGAAGACAGAGCTCCTACGAGCAGTACTTC
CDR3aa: CAGRQSSYEQYF

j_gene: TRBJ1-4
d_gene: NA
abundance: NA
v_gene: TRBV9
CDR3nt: TGTGCCAGCAGCGTACAAGGGGAGCGGGAAAAACTGTTTTTT
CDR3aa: CASSVQGEREKLFF

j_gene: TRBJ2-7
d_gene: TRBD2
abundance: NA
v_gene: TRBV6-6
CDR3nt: TGTGCCAGCAGGAAGGGACTAGCGGGGGGCTACGAGCAGTACTTC
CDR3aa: CASRKGLAGGYEQYF

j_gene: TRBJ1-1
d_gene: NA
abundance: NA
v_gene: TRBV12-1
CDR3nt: TGTGCCAGCGCAAGGAGGGGGGAGTTT
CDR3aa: CASARRGEF

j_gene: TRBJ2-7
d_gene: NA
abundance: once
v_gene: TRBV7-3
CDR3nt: TGTGCCAGCAGCAAACTTCAGGGATACGAGCAGTACTTC
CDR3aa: CASSKLQGYEQYF

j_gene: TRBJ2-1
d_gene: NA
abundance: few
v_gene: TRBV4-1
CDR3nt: TGCGCCAGCAGCCCAAGTTACTTCAATGAGCAGTTCTTC
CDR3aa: CASSPSYFNEQFF

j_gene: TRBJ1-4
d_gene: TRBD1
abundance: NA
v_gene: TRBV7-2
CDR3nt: TGTGCCAGCAGCTCAAGGGGGCGCCGGGATGAAAAACTGTTTTTT
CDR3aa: CASSSRGRRDEKLFF

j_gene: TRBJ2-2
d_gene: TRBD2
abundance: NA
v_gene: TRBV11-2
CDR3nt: TGTGCCAGCAGCCCGGGGGGAGCGGGGTACACCGGGGAGCTGTTTTTT
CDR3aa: CASSPGGAGYTGELFF

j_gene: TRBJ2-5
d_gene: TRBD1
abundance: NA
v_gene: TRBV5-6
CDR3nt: TGTGCCAGCAGCTTGAGGGGGACAGGTCAGCAAGAGACCCAGTACTTC
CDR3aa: CASSLRGTGQQETQYF

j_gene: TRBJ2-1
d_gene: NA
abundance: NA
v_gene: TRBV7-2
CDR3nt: TGTGCCAGCAGCTTAACATTCGGGACCTACAATGAGCAGTTCTTC
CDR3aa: CASSLTFGTYNEQFF

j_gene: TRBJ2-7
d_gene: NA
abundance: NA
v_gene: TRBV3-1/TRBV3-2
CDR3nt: TGTGCCACCTCACTTGGGGTCCTCTACGAGCAGTACTTC
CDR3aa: CATSLGVLYEQYF

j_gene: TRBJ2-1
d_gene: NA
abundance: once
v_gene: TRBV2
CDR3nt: TGTGCCAGCAGTGACACAGTCATAGGGCGTGAGCAGTTCTTC
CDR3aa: CASSDTVIGREQFF

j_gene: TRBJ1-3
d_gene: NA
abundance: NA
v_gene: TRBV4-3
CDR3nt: TGCGCCAGCAGCCTCAACCCCGGGCAGACTGGAAACACCATATATTTT
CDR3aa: CASSLNPGQTGNTIYF

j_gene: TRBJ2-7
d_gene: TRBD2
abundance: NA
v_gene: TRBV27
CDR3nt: TGTGCCAGCAGTAAATTCGCTAGCGGGGGAATCCTCTACGAGCAGTACTTC
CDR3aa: CASSKFASGGILYEQYF

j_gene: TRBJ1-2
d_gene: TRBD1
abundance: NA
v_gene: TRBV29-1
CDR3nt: TGCAGCGTTAGGACAGGGGGCGATGGCTATGGCTACACCTTC
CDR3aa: CSVRTGGDGYGYTF

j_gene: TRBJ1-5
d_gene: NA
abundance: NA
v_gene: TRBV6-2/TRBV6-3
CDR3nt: TGTGCCAGCAGTTATAGGGCCTATAGCAATCAGCCCCAGCATTTT
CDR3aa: CASSYRAYSNQPQHF

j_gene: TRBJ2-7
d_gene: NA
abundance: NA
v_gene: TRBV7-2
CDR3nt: TGTGCCAGCAGCTTAGCGACCTCCTACGAGCAGTACTTC
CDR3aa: CASSLATSYEQYF

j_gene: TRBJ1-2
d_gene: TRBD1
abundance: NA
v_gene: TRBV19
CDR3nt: TGTGCCAGTAGTATCATCAGGGGGCGCGGGGAGTACTATGGCTACACCTTC
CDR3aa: CASSIIRGRGEYYGYTF

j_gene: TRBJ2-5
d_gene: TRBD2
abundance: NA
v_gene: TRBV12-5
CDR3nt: TGTGCTAGTGCCCCGGGACTATCTCAAGAGACCCAGTACTTC
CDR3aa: CASAPGLSQETQYF

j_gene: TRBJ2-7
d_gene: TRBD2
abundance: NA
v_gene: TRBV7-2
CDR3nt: TGTGCCAGCAGCTCCATAGCGGGAGATTACGAGCAGTACTTC
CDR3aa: CASSSIAGDYEQYF

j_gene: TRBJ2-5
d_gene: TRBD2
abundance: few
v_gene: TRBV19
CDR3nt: TGTGCCAGTAGTGCCCGCCGGAGCGGGGGGGCAGAGACCCAGTACTTC
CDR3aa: CASSARRSGGAETQYF

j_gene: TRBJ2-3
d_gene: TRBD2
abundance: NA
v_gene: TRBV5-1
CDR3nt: TGCGCCAGCAGTAGCGGGGACACAGATACGCAGTATTTT
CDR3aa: CASSSGDTDTQYF

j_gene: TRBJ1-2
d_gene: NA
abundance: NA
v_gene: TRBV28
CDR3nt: TGTGCCAGCAGTTTAGGGGGACTAAGGAACTATGGCTACACCTTC
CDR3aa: CASSLGGLRNYGYTF

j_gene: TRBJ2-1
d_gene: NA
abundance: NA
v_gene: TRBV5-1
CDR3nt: TGCGCCAGCAGCTTGGCCTCGAGCTCCTACAATGAGCAGTTCTTC
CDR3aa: CASSLASSSYNEQFF

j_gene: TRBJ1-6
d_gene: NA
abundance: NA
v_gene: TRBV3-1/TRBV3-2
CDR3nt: TGTGCCAGCAGCACAGGACCGAATAATTCACCCCTCCACTTT
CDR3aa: CASSTGPNNSPLHF

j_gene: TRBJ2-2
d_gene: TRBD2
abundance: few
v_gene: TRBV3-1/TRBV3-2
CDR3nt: TGTGCCAGCAGCCTGGCGGGGGGGACGAACACCGGGGAGCTGTTTTTT
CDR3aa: CASSLAGGTNTGELFF

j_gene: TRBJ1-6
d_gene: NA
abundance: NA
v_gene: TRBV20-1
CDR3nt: TGCAGTGCTAGTAAAAACGAGTCACCCCTCCACTTT
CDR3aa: CSASKNESPLHF

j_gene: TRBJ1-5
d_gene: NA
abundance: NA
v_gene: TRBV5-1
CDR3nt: TGCGCCAGCAGCTTCGACGGTAGCAATCAGCCCCAGCATTTT
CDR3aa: CASSFDGSNQPQHF

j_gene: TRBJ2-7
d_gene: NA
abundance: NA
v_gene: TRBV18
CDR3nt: TGTGCCAGCTCACCGTCTCGACAGAAACCGGACGAGCAGTACTTC
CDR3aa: CASSPSRQKPDEQYF

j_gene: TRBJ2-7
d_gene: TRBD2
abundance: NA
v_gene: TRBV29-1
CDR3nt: TGCAGCGTTGACGACCCGACTAGCGGGAGCCACGAGCAGTACTTC
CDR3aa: CSVDDPTSGSHEQYF

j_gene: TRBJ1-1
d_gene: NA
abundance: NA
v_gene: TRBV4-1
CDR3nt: TGCGCCAGCAGCCAAGTTCAGAATATGAACACTGAAGCTTTCTTT
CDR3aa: CASSQVQNMNTEAFF

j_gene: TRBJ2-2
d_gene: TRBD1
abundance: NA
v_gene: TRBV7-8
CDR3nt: TGTGCCAGCAGCTTTGCCCGGACAGGGGCGGGGGAGCTGTTTTTT
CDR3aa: CASSFARTGAGELFF

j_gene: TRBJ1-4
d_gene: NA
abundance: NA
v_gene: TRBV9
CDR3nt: TGTGCCAGCAGCGTCCTCGGGACATTCAATGAAAAACTGTTTTTT
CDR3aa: CASSVLGTFNEKLFF

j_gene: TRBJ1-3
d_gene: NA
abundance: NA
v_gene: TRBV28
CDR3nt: TGTGCCAGCAGGTCGAACACCATATATTTT
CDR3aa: CASRSNTIYF

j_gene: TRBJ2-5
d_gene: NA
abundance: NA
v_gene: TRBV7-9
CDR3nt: TGTGCCAGCAGCCGCGCACCAGAGACCCAGTACTTC
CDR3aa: CASSRAPETQYF

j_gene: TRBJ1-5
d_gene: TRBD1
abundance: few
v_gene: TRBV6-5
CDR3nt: TGTGCCAGCAGTTACTCGGGACAGGGAGGAACCCAGCATTTT
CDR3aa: CASSYSGQGGTQHF

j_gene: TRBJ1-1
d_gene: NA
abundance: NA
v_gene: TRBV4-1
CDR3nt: TGCGCCAGCAGCCAGGACCCGGGACGCTCTGAAGCTTTCTTT
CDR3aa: CASSQDPGRSEAFF

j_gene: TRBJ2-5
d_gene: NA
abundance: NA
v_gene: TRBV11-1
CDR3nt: TGTGCCAGCAGCTTATTGTGGTCGGAGACCCAGTACTTC
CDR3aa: CASSLLWSETQYF

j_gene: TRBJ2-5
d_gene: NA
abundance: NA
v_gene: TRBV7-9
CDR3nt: TGTGCCAGCAGCTTAGGGGACTGGTCTGGGGCCCAGTACTTC
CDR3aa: CASSLGDWSGAQYF

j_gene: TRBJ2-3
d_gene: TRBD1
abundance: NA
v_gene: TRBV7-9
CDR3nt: TGTGCCAGCAGCTTAGGAAAGTGGACAGGGGGACATACGCAGTATTTT
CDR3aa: CASSLGKWTGGHTQYF

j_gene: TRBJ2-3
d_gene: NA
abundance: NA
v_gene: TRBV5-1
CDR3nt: TGCGCCAGCAGCTTGGGGCAATACACAGATACGCAGTATTTT
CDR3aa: CASSLGQYTDTQYF

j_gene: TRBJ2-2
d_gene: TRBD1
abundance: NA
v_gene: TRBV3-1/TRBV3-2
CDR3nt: TGTGCCAGCAGCCATCTCCGGGACAGACTTTCAGAGGGCACCGGGGAGCTGTTTTTT
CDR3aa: CASSHLRDRLSEGTGELFF